Following are 32 T cell receptor beta chains from one sample sequenced in a study of T cell clonality in common variable immunodeficiency. No antigens are known for them. Repertoires were generated with immunoSEQ multiplex PCR, while TCRdb's copy carries only in-frame clones and drops some. The data show 30,000 to 40,000 clones, with none appearing a single time. Study-wide points: Reportedly, TCR beta sequences from common variable immunodeficiency showed fewer deletions and N-nucleotide insertions.

Sequencing was done on a sample of peripheral blood mononuclear cells. These receptor sequences come from a human donor with common variable immunodeficiency.

This clone showed up just a few times. The read falls 3 residues short of the CDR3 end, and the missing part is taken from the germline J gene. This chain joins TRBV29-1 and TRBJ1-3, with D uncertain. Looked up from germline, CDR1 is SQVTM and CDR2 is ANQGSEA. CDR3 length: 13 residues. V was shortened by 5 bases and J by 0 bases, with 8 bases between the two germline ends. The part of the CDR3 DNA that was read is TGCAGCGTTCAACAGACCTCTGGAAACACC. Encoded protein: CSVQQTSGNT. The full CDR3 protein reads CSVQQTSGNTIYF.

This clone was seen more than once but under ten times. The CDR3 end falls 3 residues outside the read, so it is completed with the germline J gene. This sequence joins TRBV7-8 and TRBJ1-4, with TRBD1 as a possible D gene (6 bases). This CDR3 has 15 residues. Trimming left V 5 bases short and J 4 bases short, with 14 bases between. CDR1 and CDR2 (germline): SGHVS, FQNEAQ. CDR3 loop: CASSPPDSNNEKLFF. The covered CDR3 bases are TGTGCCAGCAGCCCCCCGGACAGCAATAATGAAAAA.

This clone was recorded at least ten times. From the germline J gene comes the end of the CDR3, since the read stops 3 residues before it. This chain joins TRBV18 and TRBJ1-3, with D unclear. The V and J ends lost 2 bases and 1 base respectively, with 12 bases between them. Per the germline V gene, CDR1 is KGHSH and CDR2 is LQKENI. This CDR3 region has 16 residues. The sequenced CDR3 bases are TGTGCCAGCTCACCAAGTCAGGCGGGGTCTGGAAACACC. Protein: CASSPSQAGSGNT. The whole CDR3 sequence is CASSPSQAGSGNTIYF.

This clone was seen a few times. Read sequence stops 3 residues before the CDR3 end, and the germline J gene provides the missing end. The V call is TRBV20-1, the J call TRBJ2-1, with 14 bases matching TRBD2. The CDR3 totals 17 residues. Germline CDR1 DFQATT, CDR2 SNEGSKA (reference sequence). The junction had 13 bases not matched to a gene; V was cut back by 4 bases and J by 8 bases. CDR3 sequence reads: CSAKGLAGEKPYDEQFF. The CDR3 DNA, read in part, is TGCAGTGCTAAGGGACTAGCGGGGGAGAAACCATACGATGAG.

This clone was counted between two and nine times. The CDR3 extends 3 residues past the end of the read, so its final part is completed from the germline J gene. The gene calls are TRBV19 and TRBJ1-5; D is perhaps TRBD1 (5 bases). V gave up 3 bases and J gave up 5 bases, with 11 bases separating them. Per the germline V gene, CDR1 is LNHDA and CDR2 is SQIVND (reference sequence). This CDR3 region has 14 residues. CDR3 region: CASSMERGYQPQHF. CDR3 DNA, as far as it was read: TGTGCCAGTAGTATGGAAAGGGGTTATCAGCCC. The whole variable domain, remainder taken from reference TRBV19 and TRBJ1-5, is DGGITQSPKYLFRKEGQNVTLSCEQNLNHDAMYWYRQDPGQGLRLIYYSQIVNDFQKGDIAEGYSVSREKKESFPLTVTSAQKNPTAFYLCASSMERGYQPQHFGDGTRLSIL.

Concerning this clone itself: The read gets to within 3 residues of the CDR3 end, and the germline J gene fills in the rest. The V call is TRBV7-9, the J call TRBJ1-1; TRBD1 matches 9 bases. Germline lookup yields CDR1 SEHNR and CDR2 FQNEAQ (reference sequence). The CDR3 is made up of 12 amino acids. Partial CDR3 DNA: TGTGCCAGCAGCTCGGGGACAGGGGAA. This codes for CASSSGTGE. Given in full, the CDR3 is CASSSGTGEAFF.

The table lists this clone with a few counts. The observed sequence ends 3 residues before the CDR3 terminus, with the missing tail filled in from the germline J gene. V is TRBV6-1 and J is TRBJ1-2, with D possibly matching TRBD1 (6 bases). V dropped 3 bases and J dropped 7 bases, with 12 bases sitting between them. Looked up from germline, CDR1 is MNHNS and CDR2 is SASEGT. This CDR3 is built from 13 residues. This CDR3 reads CASSDRQEGGYTF. CDR3 DNA (partial): TGTGCCAGCAGTGACCGACAGGAGGGTGGC.

This clone came up many times. The read falls 3 residues short of the CDR3 end, and the missing part is taken from the germline J gene. The V and J genes are TRBV29-1 and TRBJ1-1; D is unresolved. Germline CDR1 reads SQVTM; CDR2 reads ANQGSEA. With 0 bases removed from V and 0 bases from J, the gap between germline ends came to 5 bases. The CDR3 is 13 amino acids. Partial CDR3 DNA: TGCAGCGTTGAAGAACAGCTGAACACTGAA. As protein: CSVEEQLNTE. The CDR3 in its entirety is CSVEEQLNTEAFF.

This clone has at least ten counts. The CDR3 goes on 3 residues after the read ends, and that part is filled in from the germline J gene. J is TRBJ1-2 and V is TRBV20-1, with TRBD1 matching over 8 bases. The CDR3 loop spans 12 amino acids. In germline, CDR1 is DFQATT, CDR2 SNEGSKA (reference sequence). The J segment lost 5 bases and the V segment lost 3 bases, leaving 2 bases of the junction unmatched. The CDR3: CSARGQEYGYTF. Partial CDR3 DNA: TGCAGTGCTAGGGGACAGGAGTATGGC.

This clone appeared many times. The read falls 3 residues short of the CDR3 end, and the missing part is taken from the germline J gene. This chain uses TRBV6-4 with TRBJ1-6, with 10 bases that match TRBD1. V shed 6 bases, J shed 8 bases, and the junction held 10 bases outside the gene matches. This CDR3 comprises 16 residues. Germline CDR1 and CDR2: MRHNA and SNTAGT. The CDR3 region is CASSLNPGQGYSPLHF. The covered CDR3 bases are TGTGCCAGCAGCCTTAACCCGGGACAGGGGTATTCACCC.

This clone was recorded many times. The CDR3 extends 3 residues past the end of the read, so its final part is completed from the germline J gene. The chain has TRBV19 and TRBJ2-1; 9 bases match TRBD1. The CDR3 is made up of 17 amino acids. J gave up 3 bases and V 3 bases, and 9 bases lay outside the gene matches. Germline V CDR1 and CDR2: LNHDA, SQIVND (reference sequence). The CDR3 region is CASSIMVLGQGYNEQFF. The sequenced CDR3 bases are TGTGCCAGTAGTATTATGGTTCTGGGACAGGGCTACAATGAG.

This clone was counted only a few times. The read gets to within 3 residues of the CDR3 end, and the germline J gene fills in the rest. V and J are TRBV18 and TRBJ2-5; D is unclear. V lost 2 bases and J 2 bases, leaving 9 bases between the germline ends. CDR1 and CDR2 from the germline V gene are KGHSH and LQKENI. CDR3 length: 14 residues. The CDR3 sequence is CASSPSSGQETQYF. The sequenced CDR3 bases are TGTGCCAGCTCACCATCTTCAGGTCAAGAGACC.

This clone was seen a few times. From the germline J gene comes the end of the CDR3, since the read stops 3 residues before it. J is TRBJ1-2 and V is TRBV7-9, with D hard to call. The CDR3 loop spans 13 amino acids. Germline V CDR1 and CDR2: SEHNR, FQNEAQ (reference sequence). CDR3 loop: CASSLGAPLGYTF. CDR3 DNA (partial): TGTGCCAGCAGCTTAGGGGCGCCTCTGGGC.

As for this clone: Read coverage stops 3 residues before the CDR3 terminus; the germline J gene supplies the remainder. The chain has TRBV11-3 and TRBJ2-7, with TRBD1 matching 7 bases. Germline trimming cut 4 bases from V and 6 bases from J; bases unmatched to any gene: 12. Germline CDR1 is SGHNT and CDR2 is YENEEA. The CDR3 loop spans 15 amino acids. CDR3 region: CASSSLNDRAGEQYF. CDR3 bases read: TGTGCCAGCAGCTCCCTCAATGACAGGGCTGGCGAG.

This clone was observed a handful of times. The DNA ends 3 residues before the CDR3 does, and the rest of the CDR3 is filled in from the germline J gene. The V gene is TRBV19, the J gene TRBJ2-7; TRBD1 or TRBD2 may be the D gene (7 bases each). Germline V lookup: CDR1 LNHDA, CDR2 SQIVND (reference sequence). The CDR3 is 15 amino acids. V lost 3 bases to trimming and J lost 0 bases, with 12 bases between them. The CDR3 sequence is CASSIDREGSYEQYF. The sequenced CDR3 bases are TGTGCCAGTAGTATCGACAGGGAGGGCTCCTACGAG. Complete variable domain (other parts from reference TRBV19 and TRBJ2-7): DGGITQSPKYLFRKEGQNVTLSCEQNLNHDAMYWYRQDPGQGLRLIYYSQIVNDFQKGDIAEGYSVSREKKESFPLTVTSAQKNPTAFYLCASSIDREGSYEQYFGPGTRLTVT.

Concerning this clone: The CDR3 extends 3 residues past the end of the read, so its final part is completed from the germline J gene. The V and J genes are TRBV18 and TRBJ1-1; 8 bases are a match to TRBD1. Per the germline V gene, CDR1 is KGHSH and CDR2 is LQKENI. The length of the CDR3 is 15 residues. Trimming took 3 bases from V and 0 from J; bases not matched to a gene: 3. The sequenced part of the CDR3 DNA is TGTGCCAGCTCACCTGGGGACAGGATGAACACTGAA. This gives the protein CASSPGDRMNTE. The entire CDR3 is CASSPGDRMNTEAFF.

Many counts were recorded for this clone. The DNA ends 3 residues before the CDR3 does, and the rest of the CDR3 is filled in from the germline J gene. The rearrangement links TRBV20-1 to TRBJ2-3; 12 bases map to TRBD2. The V segment lost 7 bases and the J segment 3 bases; nucleotides outside the gene matches: 8. This CDR3 has 15 residues. Germline V gene lookup returns CDR1 DFQATT and CDR2 SNEGSKA (reference sequence). Partial CDR3 DNA: TGCAGTGGCCATCGGACTAGCGGGGTGACAGATACG. Its translation: CSGHRTSGVTDT. The whole CDR3 region reads CSGHRTSGVTDTQYF.

This clone has a count of ten or more. The CDR3 end falls 3 residues outside the read, so it is completed with the germline J gene. V is TRBV2 and J is TRBJ2-1; TRBD2 aligns across 9 bases. In germline, CDR1 is SNHLY, CDR2 FYNNEI. This CDR3 is 17 amino acids long. J gave up 8 bases and V 1 base, and 12 bases lay outside the gene matches. The CDR3 is CASSEVPSGGKADEQFF. CDR3 DNA, as far as it was read: TGTGCCAGCAGTGAAGTCCCCAGCGGGGGGAAGGCCGATGAG.

At least ten counts were recorded for this clone. The read is 3 residues too short to cover the CDR3 end, so that end is filled in from the germline J gene. The genes are TRBV7-3 and TRBJ1-2, with D perhaps matching TRBD1 (5 bases). CDR1 SGHTA and CDR2 FQGTGA come from the germline V gene. This CDR3 has 16 amino acids. Deletions cut 2 bases from V and 3 bases from J, with 16 bases between. CDR3 DNA (partial): TGTGCCAGCAGCTTACAACAAGGTCTGACAGACTATGGC. Translated, it gives CASSLQQGLTDYG. The full CDR3 protein is CASSLQQGLTDYGYTF.

This clone was seen a handful of times. The read gets to within 3 residues of the CDR3 end, and the germline J gene fills in the rest. The V and J genes are TRBV6-1 and TRBJ1-1; D might be TRBD1 (5 bases). Germline values: CDR1 MNHNS, CDR2 SASEGT. This CDR3 has 12 residues. The CDR3 region is CASRETQGEAFF. CDR3 DNA (partial): TGTGCCAGCAGGGAAACGCAGGGTGAG.

This clone occurred a few times. The read terminates 3 residues ahead of where the CDR3 ends, so the germline J gene completes it. The chain links TRBV2 to TRBJ1-4, with D hard to call. V was cut by 6 bases and J by 6 bases, with 17 bases left in between. The CDR3 runs to 15 residues. Per the germline V gene, CDR1 is SNHLY and CDR2 is FYNNEI. The CDR3 DNA, read in part, is TGTGCCAGCAGGGACCCGGCGGGTTCGTATGAAAAA. Translated: CASRDPAGSYEK. The complete CDR3 sequence is CASRDPAGSYEKLFF. Using reference TRBV2 and TRBJ1-4 for the parts outside the CDR3, the full variable domain is EPEVTQTPSHQVTQMGQEVILRCVPISNHLYFYWYRQILGQKVEFLVSFYNNEISEKSEIFDDQFSVERPDGSNFTLKIRSTKLEDSAMYFCASRDPAGSYEKLFFGSGTQLSVL.

Comments on this clone: Sequencing ends 3 residues short of the CDR3 end; the germline J gene provides the rest. The chain joins TRBV5-1 to TRBJ2-2; 7 bases match TRBD2. Trimming cost V 7 bases and J 0 bases; bases outside gene matches: 9. The CDR3 loop spans 16 amino acids. CDR1 SGHRS and CDR2 YFSETQ come from the germline V gene. This CDR3 is CASRQGGGANTGELFF. The DNA read from the CDR3 is TGCGCCAGCCGTCAGGGCGGGGGAGCGAACACCGGGGAG.

A word on this clone: The CDR3 goes on 3 residues after the read ends, and that part is filled in from the germline J gene. This chain connects TRBV19 to TRBJ2-3; TRBD2 matches 14 bases. Trimming took 5 bases from V and 6 from J; bases not matched to a gene: 7. This CDR3 is built from 16 residues. Germline CDR1 LNHDA, CDR2 SQIVND (reference sequence). Partial CDR3 DNA: TGTGCCAGTAGTCTTGGGGGACTAGCGGGGGATGATACG. It specifies CASSLGGLAGDDT. The whole CDR3 is CASSLGGLAGDDTQYF.

The table lists this clone with many counts. The read gets to within 3 residues of the CDR3 end, and the germline J gene fills in the rest. The chain is built from TRBV29-1 and TRBJ1-2; D is uncertain. Germline CDR1 reads SQVTM; CDR2 reads ANQGSEA. There are 10 residues in the CDR3. Trimming removed 7 bases from V and 7 bases from J, with 10 bases in between. The DNA read from the CDR3 is TGCAGCGCCCTGGAGGGTGGC. This translates into CSALEGG. The full CDR3 reads CSALEGGYTF.

Remarks on this clone: From the germline J gene comes the end of the CDR3, since the read stops 3 residues before it. V is TRBV7-3 and J is TRBJ2-5, with 7 bases matching TRBD1. The CDR3 is 15 amino acids. Germline V gene sequence: CDR1 SGHTA, CDR2 FQGTGA. V was pared by 5 bases and J by 4 bases, with 10 bases of the junction left unmatched. The part of the CDR3 DNA that was read is TGTGCCAGCAGCCGGACCGGGACAGCTGTAGAGACC. Translation gives CASSRTGTAVET. The complete CDR3 protein is CASSRTGTAVETQYF.

In its sample, this clone was seen a few times. The read finishes 3 residues shy of the CDR3 end, and the germline J gene is used to complete it. This chain connects TRBV7-2 to TRBJ1-5; D is unresolved. Germline CDR1 is SGHTA and CDR2 is FQGNSA. This CDR3 has 15 residues. The ends were cut back, 1 base at V and 2 bases at J, with 9 bases in the middle. The sequenced CDR3 bases are TGTGCCAGCAGCTTAGGACATCTGGGCAATCAGCCC. It specifies CASSLGHLGNQP. The whole CDR3 region reads CASSLGHLGNQPQHF.

Regarding this clone: The CDR3 end falls 3 residues outside the read, so it is completed with the germline J gene. The chain employs TRBV30 and TRBJ2-5; TRBD1 might be the D (5 bases). CDR3 length: 15 amino acids. The V end was cut by 3 bases, the J end by 5 bases, with 19 bases between. CDR1 is GTSNPN, CDR2 SVGIG, per germline (reference sequence). The DNA read from the CDR3 is TGTGCCTGGAGGGAGATGGGGCTTTCCGGGGAGACC. Protein product: CAWREMGLSGET. The CDR3 in full is CAWREMGLSGETQYF.

Points on this clone: The read halts 3 residues ahead of the CDR3 end, with the missing end drawn from the germline J gene. The genes are TRBV6-2 or TRBV6-3 and TRBJ2-3, with D possibly being TRBD2 (6 bases). Germline CDR1 and CDR2: MNHEY and SVGEGT. Between the trimmed V and J ends, which lost 2 bases and 3 bases, there was a span of 12 bases. The CDR3 sequence is 15 residues long. The DNA read from the CDR3 is TGTGCCAGCAGTTACGCCGGGGCGGGGACAGATACG. Its protein is CASSYAGAGTDT. In full, the CDR3 reads CASSYAGAGTDTQYF.

Turning to this clone: The CDR3 extends 3 residues past the end of the read, so its final part is completed from the germline J gene. The rearrangement uses TRBV19 and TRBJ2-3; TRBD1 matches 9 bases. This CDR3 is built from 15 residues. Germline assignment: CDR1 LNHDA and CDR2 SQIVND (reference sequence). V was pared by 5 bases and J by 6 bases, with 9 bases of the junction left unmatched. The CDR3 loop is CASSPRQGEWDTQYF. The CDR3 bases that were read are TGTGCCAGTAGTCCCCGACAGGGGGAGTGGGATACG.

This clone showed up many times. With the read ending 3 residues before the CDR3 end, the germline J gene is used to fill in that end. The chain joins TRBV19 to TRBJ1-1; possible D gene TRBD1, 6 bases. The V gene's germline CDR1 is LNHDA and CDR2 SQIVND (reference sequence). V was pared by 3 bases and J by 1 base, with 12 bases between. The CDR3 is 15 residues long. Incomplete CDR3 DNA: TGTGCCAGTAGTATTTTCGGGGGGCGGAACACTGAA. Protein sequence: CASSIFGGRNTE. The full CDR3 protein reads CASSIFGGRNTEAFF.

This clone was counted many times. The read terminates 3 residues before the CDR3 end, so the remaining end is supplied by the germline J gene. J is TRBJ1-4 and V is TRBV20-1, with D unclear. V shed 3 bases and J shed 0 bases, with 11 bases lying between them. The CDR3 sequence is 15 residues long. The V gene's germline CDR1 is DFQATT and CDR2 SNEGSKA (reference sequence). CDR3 DNA (partial): TGCAGTGCTAGGGGTGTGGCGGCAACTAATGAAAAA. As protein: CSARGVAATNEK. The CDR3, in full, reads CSARGVAATNEKLFF.

This clone was seen a few times. Read data end 3 residues before the CDR3 end; the end is taken from the germline J gene. V and J are TRBV6-1 and TRBJ2-3, with 8 bases identical to TRBD1. Germline V CDR1 and CDR2: MNHNS, SASEGT. The CDR3 runs 15 residues. V lost 4 bases, J lost 7 bases, and 10 bases stayed unmatched. CDR3 DNA (partial): TGTGCCAGCAGTGGGGAGCCAGGGGGCTCATATACG. It specifies CASSGEPGGSYT. The full-length CDR3 reads as CASSGEPGGSYTQYF.